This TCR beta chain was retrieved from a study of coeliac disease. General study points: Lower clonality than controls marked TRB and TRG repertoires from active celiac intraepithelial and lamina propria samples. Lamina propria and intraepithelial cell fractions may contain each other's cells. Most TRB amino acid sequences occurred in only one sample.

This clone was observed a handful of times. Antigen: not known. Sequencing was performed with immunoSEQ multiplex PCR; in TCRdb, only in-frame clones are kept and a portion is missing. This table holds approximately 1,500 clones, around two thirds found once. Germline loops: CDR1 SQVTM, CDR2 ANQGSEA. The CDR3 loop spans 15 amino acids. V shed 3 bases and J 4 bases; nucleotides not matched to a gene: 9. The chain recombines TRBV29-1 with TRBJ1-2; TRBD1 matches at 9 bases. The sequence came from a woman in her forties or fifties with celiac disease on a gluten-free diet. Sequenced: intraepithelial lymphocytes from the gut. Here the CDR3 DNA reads TGCAGCGTTGAGGCCTGGACAGGGGAGGCCTATGGCTACACCTTC. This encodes CSVEAWTGEAYGYTF. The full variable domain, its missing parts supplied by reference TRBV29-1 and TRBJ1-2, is SAVISQKPSRDICQRGTSLTIQCQVDSQVTMMFWYRQQPGQSLTLIATANQGSEATYESGFVIDKFPISRPNLTFSTLTVSNMSPEDSSIYLCSVEAWTGEAYGYTFGSGTRLTVV.